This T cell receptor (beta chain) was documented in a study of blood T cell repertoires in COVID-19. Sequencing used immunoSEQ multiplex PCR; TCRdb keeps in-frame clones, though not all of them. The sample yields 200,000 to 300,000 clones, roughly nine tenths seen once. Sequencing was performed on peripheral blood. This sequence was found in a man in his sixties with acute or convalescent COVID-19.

CDR3 nucleotides: TGTGCCAGCAGTATTAGCGGGAGGGCGTCCTACAATGAGCAGTTCTTC. Translated: CASSISGRASYNEQFF. The J gene is TRBJ2-1, the V gene TRBV27; 11 bases match TRBD2. CDR1 and CDR2 (germline): MNHEY, SMNVEV (reference sequence). This CDR3 is 16 amino acids long. V was pared by 5 bases and J by 1 base, with 4 bases of the junction left unmatched.